A single sample gave rise to the 20 T cell receptor beta chains below, sequenced in a study of OX40 agonist ivuxolimab in advanced cancers. Measured with immunoSEQ multiplex PCR; TCRdb has only the in-frame clones, and not every one. The table lists tens of thousands of clones, under 90% of them singletons. Material: CD4+ or CD8+ T cells sorted from blood, obtained in a trial of the OX40 agonist ivuxolimab. Receptors were obtained from an adult with an advanced solid tumor such as melanoma, head and neck, liver or kidney cancer.

This sequence joins TRBV5-1 and TRBJ1-1, with TRBD1 identical over 8 bases. The CDR3 totals 16 residues. Germline V lookup: CDR1 SGHRS, CDR2 YFSETQ. J gave up 1 base and V 3 bases, and 8 bases lay outside the gene matches. The CDR3: CASSSLPGQENTEAFF. CDR3 in DNA: TGCGCCAGCAGCTCGCTGCCGGGACAGGAGAACACTGAAGCTTTCTTT.

The rearrangement joins TRBV12-2 to TRBJ2-7; the table's TRBD2 call for D was not verified on the DNA. TRBV12-2 counts as a pseudogene. There are 19 residues in the CDR3. DNA for the CDR3: TGTGCAAGTCGCCCTAGTTGGGGGCGCGGACTAGCAGTGGACTACGAGCAGTACTTC. Its translation: CASRPSWGRGLAVDYEQYF.

This chain uses TRBV4-2 with TRBJ2-1, with 8 bases that match TRBD2. The V gene end was trimmed by 0 bases and the J gene end by 5 bases; junction bases not matched to a gene: 3. Germline V gene data show CDR1 as LGHNA and CDR2 as YNFKEQ. This CDR3 region has 15 residues. CDR3 bases: TGTGCCAGCAGCCAAGATTTAGCGGGAAACAATGAGCAGTTCTTC. It specifies CASSQDLAGNNEQFF.

The chain combines TRBV6-1 with TRBJ1-5, with a tentative D call TRBD1 (5 bases). This CDR3 has 17 amino acids. Germline V CDR1 and CDR2: MNHNS, SASEGT. The V and J ends lost 2 bases and 4 bases respectively, with 18 bases between them. Written as DNA, the CDR3 is TGTGCCAGCAGTGAATCGATGGGGCGCTTGTTAAATCAGCCCCAGCATTTT. It translates to CASSESMGRLLNQPQHF.

The rearrangement joins TRBV5-1 to TRBJ1-1; 10 nucleotides match TRBD1. V shed 4 bases, J shed 3 bases, and the junction held 9 bases outside the gene matches. Germline V gene data show CDR1 as SGHRS and CDR2 as YFSETQ. This CDR3 is built from 16 residues. CDR3 DNA sequence: TGCGCCAGCAGCGCTAGACAGGGGGCGGGGGACACTGAAGCTTTCTTT. Translated: CASSARQGAGDTEAFF.

The chain couples TRBV5-4 to TRBJ1-2; tentative D call: TRBD1 (5 bases). Trimming removed 0 bases at V and 8 bases at J, with 11 bases between. Germline V gene data show CDR1 as SGHNT and CDR2 as YYREEE (reference sequence). The CDR3 runs to 13 residues. The CDR3 DNA is TGTGCCAGCAGCTTGGGAGGGGATAACGGCTACACCTTC. Amino acids: CASSLGGDNGYTF.

This rearrangement joins TRBV6-5 to TRBJ1-5; 8 bases agree with TRBD1. The CDR3 length is 14 residues. V shed 6 bases, J shed 2 bases, and the junction held 3 bases outside the gene matches. The germline V gene encodes CDR1 MNHEY and CDR2 SVGAGI. Here the CDR3 DNA reads TGTGCCAGCAGCCTGGACAGGGGCAATCAGCCCCAGCATTTT. It specifies CASSLDRGNQPQHF.

The chain is built from TRBV28 and TRBJ2-1, with 10 bases aligning to TRBD2. J was trimmed by 4 bases and V by 6 bases; bases with no gene match: 6. In germline, CDR1 is MDHEN, CDR2 SYDVKM. This CDR3 region has 15 residues. CDR3 nucleotide sequence: TGTGCCAGCAGCCTTAGCGGGAGGCTTTACAATGAGCAGTTCTTC. Protein: CASSLSGRLYNEQFF.

This chain uses TRBV6-5 with TRBJ2-1, with 7 bases identical to TRBD2. The CDR3 extends over 15 amino acids. Germline lookup yields CDR1 MNHEY and CDR2 SVGAGI. V was clipped by 9 bases and J by 7 bases; unmatched bases: 15. Here the CDR3 DNA reads TGTGCCAGTCGTGCCGGGGCGGGAGTGGGGAATGAGCAGTTCTTC. This sequence encodes CASRAGAGVGNEQFF.

The V and J genes are TRBV19 and TRBJ2-7; D unresolved. V dropped 8 bases and J dropped 6 bases, with 14 bases sitting between them. CDR1 is LNHDA, CDR2 SQIVND, per germline (reference sequence). The CDR3 contains 12 residues. The DNA of the CDR3 is TGTGCCAGTTCGTTGAAAGTCGGCGAGCAGTACTTC. Amino acids: CASSLKVGEQYF.

This rearrangement joins TRBV5-1 to TRBJ2-3, with 14 bases identical to TRBD2. This CDR3 comprises 17 residues. The germline V gene encodes CDR1 SGHRS and CDR2 YFSETQ. After removal of 0 bases from V and 4 bases from J, the junction contained 4 bases not matched to a gene. DNA of the CDR3: TGCGCCAGCAGCTTGGGACTAGCGGGAGGGGGCGCAGATACGCAGTATTTT. It yields the protein CASSLGLAGGGADTQYF.

J is TRBJ1-2 and V is TRBV18; D gene uncertain. There are 13 residues in the CDR3. The V end lost 2 bases, the J end lost 7 bases, and 11 bases lay between the germline ends. Per germline, CDR1 KGHSH and CDR2 LQKENI. CDR3 sequence reads: CASSPAKNAGYTF. The DNA of the CDR3 is TGTGCCAGCTCACCAGCGAAGAATGCTGGCTACACCTTC.

This chain connects TRBV7-2 to TRBJ1-5; no clear D gene. The CDR3 sequence is 17 residues long. CDR1 and CDR2 from the germline V gene are SGHTA and FQGNSA. V was shortened by 5 bases and J by 2 bases, with 19 bases between the two germline ends. CDR3 residues: CASSPRIRGWGNQPQHF. For the CDR3, the DNA is TGTGCCAGCAGCCCCCGCATCAGAGGGTGGGGCAATCAGCCCCAGCATTTT. Full variable domain (remainder filled in from reference TRBV7-2 and TRBJ1-5): GAGVSQSPSNKVTEKGKDVELRCDPISGHTALYWYRQSLGQGLEFLIYFQGNSAPDKSGLPSDRFSAERTGGSVSTLTIQRTQQEDSAVYLCASSPRIRGWGNQPQHFGDGTRLSIL.

The chain links TRBV29-1 to TRBJ2-5; no definite D call. V was trimmed by 4 bases and J by 5 bases, leaving 14 bases between them. The CDR3 has 13 residues. Germline V lookup: CDR1 SQVTM, CDR2 ANQGSEA. The CDR3 here is CSVGKTGFETQYF. As DNA, the CDR3 is TGCAGCGTTGGGAAGACCGGGTTTGAGACCCAGTACTTC.

The rearrangement uses TRBV21-1 and TRBJ2-5; TRBD1, the table's D call, was not compared with the DNA. The DNA end is a closer match to TRBJ2-7, so the J assignment may be wrong. TRBV21-1 represents a pseudogene. The CDR3 is 18 amino acids. CDR3 sequence: CASSKAFKVGQNSYEQYF. The CDR3 region has the DNA TGTGCCAGCAGCAAAGCGTTTAAGGTCGGACAGAACTCCTACGAGCAGTACTTC.

This clone was recorded once. This chain uses TRBV15 with TRBJ2-1; 10 bases map to TRBD2. The ends lost 1 base at V and 9 bases at J; junction bases unmatched: 9. CDR1 and CDR2 from the germline V gene are LNHNV and YYDKDF (reference sequence). This CDR3 has 16 residues. This CDR3 reads CATSRGGAGGPVEQFF. In nucleotides, the CDR3 is TGTGCCACCAGCAGAGGGGGAGCGGGAGGGCCGGTTGAGCAGTTCTTC.

This chain connects TRBV6-1 to TRBJ1-5; D is unclear. With 0 bases removed from V and 6 bases from J, the gap between germline ends came to 6 bases. The CDR3 contains 13 residues. Germline V gene lookup returns CDR1 MNHNS and CDR2 SASEGT. The CDR3 spells CASSEARGQPQHF. The CDR3 nucleotides read TGTGCCAGCAGTGAAGCGCGTGGTCAGCCCCAGCATTTT.

This clone was seen just once. The rearrangement joins TRBV19 to TRBJ2-3; 8 bases line up with TRBD2. Per germline, CDR1 LNHDA and CDR2 SQIVND (reference sequence). V gave up 5 bases and J gave up 2 bases; unmatched junction bases: 3. The CDR3 runs to 14 residues. The CDR3 region has the DNA TGTGCCAGTAGTCCGGGGGGGAACACAGATACGCAGTATTTT. Amino acids: CASSPGGNTDTQYF.

This sequence joins TRBV2 and TRBJ2-7; no reliable D call. Trimming pared 4 bases from V and 5 bases from J, leaving 12 bases between. CDR1 is SNHLY and CDR2 is FYNNEI in the germline V gene. The CDR3 runs to 13 residues. CDR3 nucleotides: TGTGCCAGCAGTGGTGAAACCAACGACGAGCAGTACTTC. Translating it yields CASSGETNDEQYF. Variable domain in full (rest from reference TRBV2 and TRBJ2-7): EPEVTQTPSHQVTQMGQEVILRCVPISNHLYFYWYRQILGQKVEFLVSFYNNEISEKSEIFDDQFSVERPDGSNFTLKIRSTKLEDSAMYFCASSGETNDEQYFGPGTRLTVT.

The gene calls are TRBV29-1 and TRBJ2-1; possibly TRBD1 or TRBD2 for D (5 bases each). V gave up 7 bases and J gave up 2 bases, with 12 bases separating them. This CDR3 is built from 13 residues. Germline V gene lookup returns CDR1 SQVTM and CDR2 ANQGSEA. CDR3 nucleotides: TGCAGCGCTCTGGGACCCACCTACAATGAGCAGTTCTTC. Protein product: CSALGPTYNEQFF.